What follows are 10 T cell receptor beta chains derived from one specimen sequenced in a study of post-analysis software for immune sequencing data. The study's findings and limits: The five TRBV segments detected at higher frequency in patients than in controls included TRBV5-6, TRBV5-1 and TRBV20-1.

These receptors' targets are unknown. Tagging with unique molecular identifiers was a feature of the TCR beta cDNA libraries. TCRdb re-called the PCR reads through MiXCR, storing one row per CDR3 protein. The sample has around 190,000 distinct CDR3 sequences, 29% seen once. The sample taken for sequencing was blood. Source of these receptors: a girl between 2 and 17 years old with multiple sclerosis.

This clonotype has only a few counts. The J gene is TRBJ1-5, the V gene TRBV6-1; possibly TRBD1 for D (6 bases). The CDR3 consists of 17 residues. In germline, CDR1 is MNHNS, CDR2 SASEGT. Trimming took off 5 bases at V and 0 bases at J, with 17 bases between the two ends. The CDR3 sequence is CASSHAHRARSNQPQHF. Written as DNA, the CDR3 is TGTGCCAGCAGTCATGCACACAGGGCTCGTAGCAATCAGCCCCAGCATTTT.

This clonotype has a handful of counts. This chain connects TRBV18 to TRBJ1-6; D is unclear. The CDR3 runs 14 residues. Trimming stripped 3 bases from V and 10 bases from J, with 13 bases between. Per germline, CDR1 KGHSH and CDR2 LQKENI. This CDR3 reads CASSPRQGDSPLHF. The CDR3 DNA sequence: TGTGCCAGCTCACCCCGGCAAGGTGACTCACCCCTCCACTTT.

This clonotype was picked up many times. The J gene is TRBJ2-7, the V gene TRBV5-1; no definite D call. Germline V gene lookup returns CDR1 SGHRS and CDR2 YFSETQ. V was shortened by 0 bases and J by 2 bases, with 9 bases between the two germline ends. The CDR3 is made up of 14 amino acids. CDR3 amino acids: CASSLAQEAYEQYF. The CDR3 bases are TGCGCCAGCAGCTTGGCCCAGGAAGCCTACGAGCAGTACTTC.

This chain uses TRBV5-5 with TRBJ2-5; D is perhaps TRBD1 or TRBD2 (5 bases each). CDR3 length: 14 amino acids. V lost 4 bases and J 5 bases, leaving 15 bases between the germline ends. The germline V gene has CDR1 SGHKS and CDR2 YYEKEE (reference sequence). In DNA, the CDR3 is TGTGCCAGCAGCAAGCCCGAGGGGCGGGAGACCCAGTACTTC. Residues: CASSKPEGRETQYF.

This sequence joins TRBV12-3 or TRBV12-4 and TRBJ1-1; TRBD1 might be the D (5 bases). CDR3 length: 15 residues. V was trimmed by 5 bases and J by 3 bases, leaving 16 bases between them. The CDR3 bases are TGTGCCAGCAGTGACCTCTCGGGGCTTGACACTGAAGCTTTCTTT. Its protein is CASSDLSGLDTEAFF.

The sample holds a few counts of this clonotype. The chain has TRBV20-1 and TRBJ2-1; perhaps TRBD1 as D (6 bases). From germline, CDR1 is DFQATT and CDR2 SNEGSKA (reference sequence). Between the trimmed V and J ends, which lost 3 bases and 0 bases, there was a span of 18 bases. The CDR3 has 17 amino acids. The CDR3 spells CSARILGAIDSYNEQFF. The CDR3 DNA is TGCAGTGCTAGGATTCTGGGGGCTATTGACTCCTACAATGAGCAGTTCTTC.

This clonotype was counted many times. The DNA of the CDR3 is TGTGCCAGCAGCTTACGCTTCCTGGGGACTAGCGGGGGGCGGCCGTTCTTC. Encoded protein: CASSLRFLGTSGGRPFF. The genes are TRBV7-2 and TRBJ2-1; 15 bases map to TRBD2. With V trimmed by 2 bases and J by 15 bases, 14 bases remained unmatched. The CDR3 has 17 amino acids. Germline values: CDR1 SGHTA, CDR2 FQGNSA.

A note on this clonotype: This may be a read error: a much more frequent sequence differs by one nucleotide. V usage is TRBV12-3 or TRBV12-4 and J usage is TRBJ2-7; 9 bases are a match to TRBD1. The CDR3 is 15 residues long. CDR3 DNA sequence: TGTGCCAGCAGCTGGGGGGGGACAGGGTTAAGCGAGCAGGACTTC. This sequence encodes CASSWGGTGLSEQDF.

This clonotype was recorded a few times. The chain combines TRBV19 with TRBJ2-3; tentatively, D is TRBD1 (6 bases). This CDR3 has 13 amino acids. Germline-derived CDR1 and CDR2 are LNHDA and SQIVND (reference sequence). The germline V and J ends were trimmed by 7 bases and 4 bases, with 12 bases remaining between them. DNA for the CDR3: TGTGCCAGTACCTCAAGACAGGCAGATACGCAGTATTTT. Its protein product is CASTSRQADTQYF.

This clonotype appeared a few times. V usage is TRBV21-1 and J usage is TRBJ1-5; the D segment call TRBD1 is taken from the table without a DNA check. TRBV21-1 counts as a pseudogene. The CDR3 spans 15 residues. CDR3 sequence reads: CANYRRGGHNQPQHF. CDR3 sequence (DNA): TGTGCCAACTATCGAAGGGGGGGGCATAATCAGCCCCAGCATTTT.